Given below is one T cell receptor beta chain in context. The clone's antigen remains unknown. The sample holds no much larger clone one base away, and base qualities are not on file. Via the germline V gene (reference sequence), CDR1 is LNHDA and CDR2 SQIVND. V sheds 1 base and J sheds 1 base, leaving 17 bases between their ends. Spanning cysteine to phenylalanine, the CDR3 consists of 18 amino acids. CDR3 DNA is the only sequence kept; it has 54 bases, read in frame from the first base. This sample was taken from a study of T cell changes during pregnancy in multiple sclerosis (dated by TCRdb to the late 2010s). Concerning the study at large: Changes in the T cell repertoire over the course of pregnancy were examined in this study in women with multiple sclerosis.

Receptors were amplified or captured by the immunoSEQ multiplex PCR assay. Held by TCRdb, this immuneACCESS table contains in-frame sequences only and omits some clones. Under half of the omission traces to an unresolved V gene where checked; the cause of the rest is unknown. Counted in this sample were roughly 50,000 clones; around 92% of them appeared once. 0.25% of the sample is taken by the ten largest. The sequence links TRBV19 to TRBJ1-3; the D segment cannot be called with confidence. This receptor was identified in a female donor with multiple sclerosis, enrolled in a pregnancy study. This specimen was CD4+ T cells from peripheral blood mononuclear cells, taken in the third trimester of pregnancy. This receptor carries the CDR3 CASSIARNLTVSGNTIYF. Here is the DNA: TGTGCCAGTAGTATAGCCAGGAACCTTACAGTTTCTGGAAACACCATATATTTT.